This T cell receptor (beta chain) was found in a study of blood T cell repertoires in COVID-19. Whole-study context: COVID-19 samples from acute and convalescent phases originated in the United States, Italy and Spain.

The authors' processing: Reference gene primer amplification in the assay estimated nucleated cell counts. Only in-frame clones appear in the TCRdb table, and some are missing; sequencing was by immunoSEQ multiplex PCR. V, J and clone size reflect that table, while D and trimming were determined from the DNA. Of around 230,000 clones listed, 89% are singletons. The CDR3 extends over 18 amino acids. With V trimmed by 4 bases and J by 6 bases, 19 bases remained unmatched. Germline CDR1 reads SGDLS; CDR2 reads YYNGEE. Cohorts were based on clinical histories the participants reported. Sequences were obtained from PBMCs or T cells enriched from blood (not recorded which). This chain joins TRBV9 and TRBJ2-1, with 7 bases that match TRBD2. The clonotype comes from a woman in her twenties or thirties with acute COVID-19. CDR3 bases: TGTGCCAGCAGCTCCCGGGACTCGATCGAGCGGGGTCTCAATGAGCAGTTCTTC. Amino acids: CASSSRDSIERGLNEQFF.